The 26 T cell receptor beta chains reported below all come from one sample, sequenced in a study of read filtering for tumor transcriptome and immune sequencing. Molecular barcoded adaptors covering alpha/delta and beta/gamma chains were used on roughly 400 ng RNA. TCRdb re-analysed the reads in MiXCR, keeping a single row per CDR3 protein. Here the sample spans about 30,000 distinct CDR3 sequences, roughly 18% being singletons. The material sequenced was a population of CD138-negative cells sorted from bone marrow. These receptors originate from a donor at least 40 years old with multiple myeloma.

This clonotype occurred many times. CDR3 in amino acids: CSVDGGSSYNEQFF. The CDR3 DNA sequence: TGCAGCGTTGACGGCGGGAGCTCCTACAATGAGCAGTTCTTC. The chain employs TRBV29-1 and TRBJ2-1; TRBD2 matches at 7 bases. The CDR3 spans 14 residues. The V segment lost 3 bases and the J segment 0 bases; nucleotides outside the gene matches: 2. Germline CDR1 is SQVTM and CDR2 is ANQGSEA.

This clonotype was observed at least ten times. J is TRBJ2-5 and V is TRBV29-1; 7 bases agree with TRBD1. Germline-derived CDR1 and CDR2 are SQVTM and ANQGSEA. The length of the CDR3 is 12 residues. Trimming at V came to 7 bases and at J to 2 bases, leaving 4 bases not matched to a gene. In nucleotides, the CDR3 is TGCAGCGGGGGACAGATTCAAGAGACCCAGTACTTC. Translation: CSGGQIQETQYF.

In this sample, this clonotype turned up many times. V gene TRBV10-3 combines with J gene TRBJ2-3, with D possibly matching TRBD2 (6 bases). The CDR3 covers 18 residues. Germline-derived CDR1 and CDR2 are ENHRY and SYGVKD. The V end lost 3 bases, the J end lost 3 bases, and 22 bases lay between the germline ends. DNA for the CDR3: TGTGCCATCAGTGACACCCAGGTTTCGAGCGGAGGGACAGATACGCAGTATTTT. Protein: CAISDTQVSSGGTDTQYF.

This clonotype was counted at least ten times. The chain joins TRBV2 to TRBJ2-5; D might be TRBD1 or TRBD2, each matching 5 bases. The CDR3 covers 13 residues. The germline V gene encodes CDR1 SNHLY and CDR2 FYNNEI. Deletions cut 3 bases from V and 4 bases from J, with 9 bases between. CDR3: CASSEGVGETQYF. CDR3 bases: TGTGCCAGCAGTGAGGGGGTAGGAGAGACCCAGTACTTC.

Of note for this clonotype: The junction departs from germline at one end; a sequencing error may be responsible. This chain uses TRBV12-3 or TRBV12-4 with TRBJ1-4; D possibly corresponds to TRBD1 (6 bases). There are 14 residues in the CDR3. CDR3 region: CAGSPGAANEKLFF. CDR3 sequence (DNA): TGTGCCGGCAGCCCAGGGGCCGCTAATGAAAAACTGTTTTTC.

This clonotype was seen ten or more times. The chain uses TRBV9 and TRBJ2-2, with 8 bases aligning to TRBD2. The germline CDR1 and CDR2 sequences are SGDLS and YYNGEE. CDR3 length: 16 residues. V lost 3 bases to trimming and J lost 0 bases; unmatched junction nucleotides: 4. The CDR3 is CASSEPGGSNTGELFF. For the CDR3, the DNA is TGTGCCAGCAGCGAGCCGGGGGGGTCGAACACCGGGGAGCTGTTTTTT.

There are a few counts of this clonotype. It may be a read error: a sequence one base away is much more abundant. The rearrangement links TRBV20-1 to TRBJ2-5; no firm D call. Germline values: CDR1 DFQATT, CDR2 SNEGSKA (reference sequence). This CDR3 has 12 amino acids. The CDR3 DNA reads TGCAGTGCTAGCGGAAAACAAGAGGCCCAGTACTTC. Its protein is CSASGKQEAQYF.

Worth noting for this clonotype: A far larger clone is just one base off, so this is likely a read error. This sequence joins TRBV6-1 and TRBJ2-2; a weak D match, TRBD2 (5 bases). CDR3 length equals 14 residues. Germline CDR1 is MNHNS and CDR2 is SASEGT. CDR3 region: CASSKRSETGKLFF. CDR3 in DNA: TGTGCCAGCAGTAAGAGGAGTGAGACCGGGAAGCTGTTTTTT.

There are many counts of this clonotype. The CDR3 loop reads CSARVAGGIGAKNIQYF. DNA for the CDR3: TGCAGTGCTAGAGTAGCGGGGGGGATTGGAGCCAAAAACATTCAGTACTTC. This chain connects TRBV20-1 to TRBJ2-4; 11 positions agree with TRBD2. This CDR3 has 17 residues. Germline assignment: CDR1 DFQATT and CDR2 SNEGSKA (reference sequence). V gave up 1 base and J gave up 0 bases; unmatched junction bases: 5.

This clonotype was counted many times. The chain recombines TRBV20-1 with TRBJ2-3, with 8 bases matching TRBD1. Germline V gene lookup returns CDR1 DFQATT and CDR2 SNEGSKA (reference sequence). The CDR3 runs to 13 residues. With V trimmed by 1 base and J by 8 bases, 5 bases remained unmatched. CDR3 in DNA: TGCAGTGCTAGAGTACAGGGGGATGGTACGCAGTATTTT. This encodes CSARVQGDGTQYF.

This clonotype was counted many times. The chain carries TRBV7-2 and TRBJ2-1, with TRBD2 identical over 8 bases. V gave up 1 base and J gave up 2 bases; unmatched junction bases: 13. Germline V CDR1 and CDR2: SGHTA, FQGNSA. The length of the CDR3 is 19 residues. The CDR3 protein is CASSLGRTIGTSAYNEQFF. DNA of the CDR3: TGTGCCAGCAGCTTAGGAAGAACAATCGGGACTAGTGCCTACAATGAGCAGTTCTTC.

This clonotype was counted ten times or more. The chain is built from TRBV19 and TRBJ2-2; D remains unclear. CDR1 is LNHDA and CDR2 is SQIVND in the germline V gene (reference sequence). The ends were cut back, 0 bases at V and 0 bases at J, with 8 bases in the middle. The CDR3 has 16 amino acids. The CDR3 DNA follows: TGTGCCAGTAGTATAGAGGCAGGCGCGAACACCGGGGAGCTGTTTTTT. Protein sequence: CASSIEAGANTGELFF.

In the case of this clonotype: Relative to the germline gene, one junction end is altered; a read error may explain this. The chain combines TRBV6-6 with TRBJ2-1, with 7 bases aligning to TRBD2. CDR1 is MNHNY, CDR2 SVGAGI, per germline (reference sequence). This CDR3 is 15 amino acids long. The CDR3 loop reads CASSLGLAVHNEQLF. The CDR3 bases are TGTGCCAGCAGTCTCGGGCTAGCGGTCCACAATGAGCAGCTCTTC.

The DNA of the CDR3 is TGTGCCAGCATCCTGACAGGGGGCGATGGAAGACTGTTTTTT. Its protein product is CASILTGGDGRLFF. The chain couples TRBV6-1 to TRBJ1-4; TRBD1 matches at 10 bases. This CDR3 region has 14 residues. The V and J ends lost 7 bases and 13 bases, in that order; junction bases with no gene match: 12. Germline V gene lookup returns CDR1 MNHNS and CDR2 SASEGT.

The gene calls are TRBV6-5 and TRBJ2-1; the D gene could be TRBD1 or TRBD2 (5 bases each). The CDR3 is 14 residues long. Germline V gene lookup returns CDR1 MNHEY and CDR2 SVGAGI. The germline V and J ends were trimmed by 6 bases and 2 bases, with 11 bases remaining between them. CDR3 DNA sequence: TGTGCCAGCAGCCAACTAGGGGCCTACAATGAGCAGTTCTTC. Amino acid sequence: CASSQLGAYNEQFF.

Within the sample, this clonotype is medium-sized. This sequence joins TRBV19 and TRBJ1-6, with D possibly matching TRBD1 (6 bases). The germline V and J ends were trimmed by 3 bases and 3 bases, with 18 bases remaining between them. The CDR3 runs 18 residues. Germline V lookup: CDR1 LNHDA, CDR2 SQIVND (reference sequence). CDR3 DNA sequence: TGTGCCAGTAGTATGGATCATTGGACAGCCAACTATAATTCACCCCTCCACTTT. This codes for CASSMDHWTANYNSPLHF.

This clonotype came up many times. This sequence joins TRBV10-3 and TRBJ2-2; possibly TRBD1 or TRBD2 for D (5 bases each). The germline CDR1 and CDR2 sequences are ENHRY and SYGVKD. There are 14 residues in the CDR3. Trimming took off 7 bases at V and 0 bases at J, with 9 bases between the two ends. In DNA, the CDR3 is TGTGCCATCATGGGGGACGCGAACACCGGGGAGCTGTTTTTT. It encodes CAIMGDANTGELFF.

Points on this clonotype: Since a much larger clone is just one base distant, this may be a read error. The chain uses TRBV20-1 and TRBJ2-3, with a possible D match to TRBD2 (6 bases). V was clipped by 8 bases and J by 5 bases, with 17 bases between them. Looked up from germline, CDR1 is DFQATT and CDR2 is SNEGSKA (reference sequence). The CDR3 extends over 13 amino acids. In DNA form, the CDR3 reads TGCAGTTCCCGGGGGAGCTTGGGAGATACGCAGTATTTT. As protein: CSSRGSLGDTQYF.

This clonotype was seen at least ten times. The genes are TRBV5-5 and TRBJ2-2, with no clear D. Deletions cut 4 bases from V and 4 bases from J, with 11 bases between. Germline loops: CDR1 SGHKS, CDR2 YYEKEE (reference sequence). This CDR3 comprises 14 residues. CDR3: CASSGVAATGELFF. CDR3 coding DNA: TGTGCCAGCAGCGGGGTGGCAGCCACCGGGGAGCTGTTTTTT.

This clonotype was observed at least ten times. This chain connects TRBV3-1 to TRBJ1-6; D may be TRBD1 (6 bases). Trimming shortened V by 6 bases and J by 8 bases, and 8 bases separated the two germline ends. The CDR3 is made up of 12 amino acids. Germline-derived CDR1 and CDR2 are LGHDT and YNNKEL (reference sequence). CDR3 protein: CASRQGHSPLHF. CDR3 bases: TGTGCCAGCAGACAGGGCCATTCACCCCTCCACTTT.

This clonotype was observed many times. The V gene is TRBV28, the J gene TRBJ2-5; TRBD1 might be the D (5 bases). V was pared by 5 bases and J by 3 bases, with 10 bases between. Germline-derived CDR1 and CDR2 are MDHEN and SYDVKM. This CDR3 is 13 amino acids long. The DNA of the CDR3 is TGTGCCAGCAGTGCCCTCAGGGAAGAGACCCAGTACTTC. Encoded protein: CASSALREETQYF.

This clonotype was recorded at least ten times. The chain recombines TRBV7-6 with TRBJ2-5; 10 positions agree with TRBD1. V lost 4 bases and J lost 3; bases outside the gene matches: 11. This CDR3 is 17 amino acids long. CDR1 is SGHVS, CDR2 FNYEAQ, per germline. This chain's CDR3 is CASSSVGIGTGEETQYF. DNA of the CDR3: TGTGCCAGCAGCTCCGTGGGCATCGGGACAGGGGAAGAGACCCAGTACTTC.

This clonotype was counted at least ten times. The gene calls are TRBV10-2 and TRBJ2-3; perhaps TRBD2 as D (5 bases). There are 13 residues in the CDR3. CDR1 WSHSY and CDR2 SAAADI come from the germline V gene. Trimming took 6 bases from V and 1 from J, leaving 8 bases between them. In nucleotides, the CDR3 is TGCGCCAGCAGGGTGGGAGGCACAGATACGCAGTATTTT. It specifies CASRVGGTDTQYF.

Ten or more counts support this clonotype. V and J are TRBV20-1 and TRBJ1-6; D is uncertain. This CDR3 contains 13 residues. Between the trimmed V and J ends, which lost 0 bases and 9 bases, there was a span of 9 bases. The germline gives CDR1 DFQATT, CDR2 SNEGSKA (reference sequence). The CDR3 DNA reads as TGCAGTGCTAGAGAAGAGCCGGGTTCACCCCTCCACTTT. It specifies CSAREEPGSPLHF.

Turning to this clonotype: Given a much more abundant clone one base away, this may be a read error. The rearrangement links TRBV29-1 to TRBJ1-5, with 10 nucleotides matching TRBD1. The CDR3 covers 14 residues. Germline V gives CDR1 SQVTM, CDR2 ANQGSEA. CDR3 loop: CSVATGGPTQPRHF. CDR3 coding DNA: TGCAGCGTTGCGACAGGGGGCCCTACTCAGCCCCGGCATTTT.

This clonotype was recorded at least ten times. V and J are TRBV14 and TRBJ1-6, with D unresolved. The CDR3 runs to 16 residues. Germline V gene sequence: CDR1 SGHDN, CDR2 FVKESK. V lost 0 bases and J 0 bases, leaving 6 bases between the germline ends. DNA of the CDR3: TGTGCCAGCAGCCAAGATGCGGGCTCCTATAATTCACCCCTCCACTTT. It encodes CASSQDAGSYNSPLHF.